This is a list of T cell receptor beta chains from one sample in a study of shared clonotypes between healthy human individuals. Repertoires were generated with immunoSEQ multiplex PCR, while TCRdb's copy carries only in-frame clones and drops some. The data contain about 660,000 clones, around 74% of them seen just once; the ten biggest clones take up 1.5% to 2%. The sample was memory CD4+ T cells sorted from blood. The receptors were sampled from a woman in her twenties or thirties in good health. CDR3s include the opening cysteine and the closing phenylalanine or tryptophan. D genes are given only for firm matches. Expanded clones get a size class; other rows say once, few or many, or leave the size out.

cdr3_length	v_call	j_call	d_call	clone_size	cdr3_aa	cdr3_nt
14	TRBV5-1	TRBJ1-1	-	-	CASSAGTMNTEAFF	TGCGCCAGCAGCGCCGGGACAATGAACACTGAAGCTTTCTTT
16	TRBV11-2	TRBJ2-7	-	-	CASSSTRGRGTYEQYF	TGTGCCAGCAGCTCAACTCGGGGGCGGGGCACCTACGAGCAGTACTTC
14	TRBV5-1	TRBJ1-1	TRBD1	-	CASGTGGERTEAFF	TGCGCCAGCGGCACAGGGGGCGAAAGGACTGAAGCTTTCTTT
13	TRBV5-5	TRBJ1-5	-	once	CASSFQGDQPQHF	TGTGCCAGCAGCTTTCAGGGCGATCAGCCCCAGCATTTT
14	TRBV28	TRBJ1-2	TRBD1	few	CASSTGQGRYGYTF	TGTGCCAGCAGTACGGGACAGGGGCGGTATGGCTACACCTTC
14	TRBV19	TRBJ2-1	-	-	CASKDLRGTDEQFF	TGTGCCAGTAAAGACTTGCGGGGAACCGATGAGCAGTTCTTC
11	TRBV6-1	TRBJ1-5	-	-	CATWTSQPQHF	TGTGCCACCTGGACAAGTCAGCCCCAGCATTTT
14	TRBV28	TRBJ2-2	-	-	CASSSGVPTGELFF	TGTGCCAGCAGTTCAGGGGTCCCCACCGGGGAGCTGTTTTTT
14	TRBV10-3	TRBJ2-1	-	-	CAISETYGGNEQFF	TGTGCCATCAGTGAGACCTACGGGGGCAATGAGCAGTTCTTC
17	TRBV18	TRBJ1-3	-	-	CASSSLSGRYSGNTIYF	TGTGCCAGCTCATCACTCTCGGGTCGCTACTCTGGAAACACCATATATTTT
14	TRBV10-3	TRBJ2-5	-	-	CASSYRQDPATQYF	TGTGCCAGCAGTTATCGACAGGACCCAGCGACCCAGTACTTC
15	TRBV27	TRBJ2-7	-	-	CASSFSRGFSYEQYF	TGTGCCAGCAGTTTCTCCCGAGGATTCTCCTACGAGCAGTACTTC
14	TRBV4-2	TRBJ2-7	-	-	CASSPGLEAYEQYF	TGTGCCAGCAGCCCGGGGCTCGAGGCCTACGAGCAGTACTTC
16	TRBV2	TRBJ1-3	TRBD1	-	CASSEGQFNSGNTIYF	TGTGCCAGCAGTGAGGGACAGTTTAACTCTGGAAACACCATATATTTT
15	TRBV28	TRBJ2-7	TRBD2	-	CASSPHTSGTFEQYF	TGTGCCAGCAGTCCCCATACTAGCGGGACTTTTGAGCAGTACTTC